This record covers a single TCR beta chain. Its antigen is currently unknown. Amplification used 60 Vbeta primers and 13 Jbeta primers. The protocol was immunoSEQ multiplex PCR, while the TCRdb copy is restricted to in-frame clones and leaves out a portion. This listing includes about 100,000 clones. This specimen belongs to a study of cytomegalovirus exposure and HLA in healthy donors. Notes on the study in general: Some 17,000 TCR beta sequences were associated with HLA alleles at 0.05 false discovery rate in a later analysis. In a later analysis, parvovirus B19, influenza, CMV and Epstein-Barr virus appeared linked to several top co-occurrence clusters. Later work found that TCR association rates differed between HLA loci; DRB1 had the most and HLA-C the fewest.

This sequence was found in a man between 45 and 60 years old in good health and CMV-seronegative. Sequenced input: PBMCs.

Here the CDR3 reads CATRDRGYNQPQHF. CDR3 DNA: TGTGCCACCCGGGACAGGGGATACAATCAGCCCCAGCATTTT. The chain employs TRBV15 and TRBJ1-5; 10 bases are a match to TRBD1. The germline V gene has CDR1 LNHNV and CDR2 YYDKDF (reference sequence). V trimming: 8 bases; J trimming: 3 bases; junction bases outside the gene matches: 4. CDR3 length equals 14 residues. The whole variable domain, filled in from reference TRBV15 and TRBJ1-5, reads DAMVIQNPRYQVTQFGKPVTLSCSQTLNHNVMYWYQQKSSQAPKLLFHYYDKDFNNEADTPDNFQSRRPNTSFCFLDIRSPGLGDTAMYLCATRDRGYNQPQHFGDGTRLSIL.